This T cell receptor (beta chain) was sequenced in a study of shared T cell receptors in the human thymus. There are 22 residues in the CDR3. Germline V gene lookup returns CDR1 MDHEN and CDR2 SYDVKM. J lost 5 bases, V lost 3 bases, and 26 bases had no gene match. Method: immunoSEQ multiplex PCR; TCRdb's copy keeps in-frame clones and lacks some. Of about 380,000 clones in the sample, approximately 95% were seen once. This clone was counted a single time. The chain joins TRBV28 to TRBJ2-5, with 11 bases aligning to TRBD2. This receptor was taken from a human donor. Sequenced: thymocytes. This CDR3 is CASSFSEMGPGLAVLVEETQYF. The CDR3 region has the DNA TGTGCCAGCAGTTTCTCCGAAATGGGACCGGGACTAGCGGTCCTAGTAGAGGAGACCCAGTACTTC.